This T cell receptor beta chain stems from a study of PD-L1 blockade in urothelial cancer. For the study at large: From 0 to 3 prior chemotherapy regimens had been given to the patients.

Added to each PCR by spiking were synthetic TCR analog templates. Some clones are missing from TCRdb's copy, which holds only in-frame ones; the method was immunoSEQ multiplex PCR. The profile covers more than 90,000 clones, with roughly 90% appearing a single time and approximately 3.8% taken by the ten largest. Time point reported: peripheral blood 6 weeks after treatment start. This CDR3 is 15 amino acids long. Germline CDR1 reads SGDLS; CDR2 reads YYNGEE. The junction had 7 bases not matched to a gene; V was cut back by 4 bases and J by 4 bases. This TCR was recovered from a man in his 60s with urothelial cancer. The chain has TRBV9 and TRBJ2-5, with 10 bases lining up with TRBD1. Material: PBMCs, obtained around atezolizumab (anti-PD-L1) treatment. For the CDR3, the DNA is TGTGCCAGCAGCACCTGGACAGGGGGGGGAGAGACCCAGTACTTC. Translated, it gives CASSTWTGGGETQYF.